The clone carrying this TCR beta chain came up a few times. Its antigen is unidentified. The V and J ends lost 2 bases and 4 bases respectively, with 8 bases between them. The V gene's germline CDR1 is SGHTS and CDR2 YDEGEE. The CDR3 contains 13 residues. Primers included in the PCR were 60 Vbeta and 13 Jbeta primers. The assay was immunoSEQ multiplex PCR, and TCRdb's table has in-frame clones only and misses some. The table lists about 120,000 clones, about 69% of them singletons, with 1.5% to 2% in the top ten. The sample originates from a study of cytomegalovirus exposure and HLA in healthy donors. General study results and limits: As a later analysis revealed, most CMV-associated TCR beta chains appeared HLA-restricted. Later on, a genetic analysis was performed. It linked a missense variant in DCLRE1C with V- and J-gene trimming of TCR beta.

The source of this sequence is a young woman in good health and CMV-seronegative. The sequencing sample was made of PBMCs. The J gene is TRBJ2-3, the V gene TRBV5-8; D is undetermined. CDR3 in amino acids: CASSFSIADTQYF. CDR3 nucleotides: TGTGCCAGCAGCTTTAGCATTGCAGATACGCAGTATTTT.